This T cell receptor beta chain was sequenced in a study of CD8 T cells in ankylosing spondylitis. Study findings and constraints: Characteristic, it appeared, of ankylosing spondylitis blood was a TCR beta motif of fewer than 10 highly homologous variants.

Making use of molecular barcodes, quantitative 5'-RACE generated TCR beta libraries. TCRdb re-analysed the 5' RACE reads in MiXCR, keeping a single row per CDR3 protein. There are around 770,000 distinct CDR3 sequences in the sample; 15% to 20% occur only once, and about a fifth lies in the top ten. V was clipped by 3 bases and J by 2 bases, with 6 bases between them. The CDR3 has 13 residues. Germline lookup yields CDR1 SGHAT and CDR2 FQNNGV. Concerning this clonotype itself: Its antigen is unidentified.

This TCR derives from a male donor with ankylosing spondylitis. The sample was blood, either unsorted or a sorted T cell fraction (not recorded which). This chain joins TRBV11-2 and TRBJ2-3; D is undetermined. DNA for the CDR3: TGTGCCAGCAGCTTCCGGTTCACAGATACGCAGTATTTT. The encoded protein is CASSFRFTDTQYF. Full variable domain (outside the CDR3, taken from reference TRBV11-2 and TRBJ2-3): EAGVAQSPRYKIIEKRQSVAFWCNPISGHATLYWYQQILGQGPKLLIQFQNNGVVDDSQLPKDRFSAERLKGVDSTLKIQPAKLEDSAVYLCASSFRFTDTQYFGPGTRLTVL.